This TCR beta chain was obtained from a study of blood T cell repertoires in COVID-19. Across the study: Material from acute and convalescent COVID-19 was sourced from the United States, Italy and Spain. The analysed material was cDNA or gDNA that came from T cells, B-cell-depleted T cells, or PBMCs.

Patients of the Seattle cohort, enrolled during active infection, were followed longitudinally. Clones were read by immunoSEQ multiplex PCR, and TCRdb kept only the in-frame ones, dropping some. The table lists approximately 340,000 clones, 80% to 90% of them singletons. The CDR3 is 14 residues long. The ends were cut back, 8 bases at V and 0 bases at J, with 14 bases in the middle. Germline V gene lookup returns CDR1 SNHLY and CDR2 FYNNEI. This chain uses TRBV2 with TRBJ2-7; TRBD1 might be the D (6 bases). The sample was peripheral blood. The receptor comes from a man aged 30 to 45 with COVID-19, enrolled during active disease. In nucleotides, the CDR3 is TGTGCCAGCCTCTCAGGGGACCACTCCTACGAGCAGTACTTC. Protein sequence: CASLSGDHSYEQYF.